Following are 25 T cell receptor beta chains from one sample sequenced in a study of blood T cell repertoires in COVID-19 (dated by TCRdb to 2019 to 2021). Receptors were amplified or captured by the immunoSEQ multiplex PCR assay. This is the immuneACCESS table as TCRdb keeps it, with only in-frame sequences that have V and J called. A part of the clones is gone; compared with another copy, unresolved V genes explain less than half, and the rest is unexplained. For this sample the table gives 250,000 to 350,000 clones, of which 87% were detected only once. About 2.2% of the sample comes from the top ten. The material sequenced was peripheral blood. The source is a woman in her forties or fifties who had recovered from COVID-19.

The chain employs TRBV7-3 and TRBJ2-3; 7 bases align to TRBD1. The CDR3 has 13 residues. V lost 5 bases and J lost 5; bases outside the gene matches: 4. CDR1 is SGHTA, CDR2 FQGTGA, per germline. Here the CDR3 DNA reads TGTGCCAGCAGCATGACAGGGAGAGATACGCAGTATTTT. Encoded protein: CASSMTGRDTQYF.

The rearrangement links TRBV5-1 to TRBJ1-2, with TRBD1 identical over 7 bases. CDR1 and CDR2 (germline): SGHRS, YFSETQ. The CDR3 is 16 amino acids. The trim removed 2 bases at V and 7 bases at J, leaving 14 bases unmatched. CDR3 DNA: TGCGCCAGCAGCTTCTCCCAGGGGGAAGGAAAGGGTGGCTACACCTTC. This translates into CASSFSQGEGKGGYTF.

V gene TRBV19 combines with J gene TRBJ2-1, with 12 positions matching TRBD1. Looked up from germline, CDR1 is LNHDA and CDR2 is SQIVND (reference sequence). CDR3 length: 15 amino acids. The V segment lost 6 bases and the J segment 10 bases; nucleotides outside the gene matches: 10. The CDR3 nucleotides read TGTGCCAGTAGATCCCCCGGGACAGGGGGCAAAGAGCAGTTCTTC. This gives the protein CASRSPGTGGKEQFF.

The chain employs TRBV29-1 and TRBJ1-4; the D gene is possibly TRBD1 (6 bases). With 6 bases removed from V and 15 bases from J, the gap between germline ends came to 17 bases. Germline CDR1 and CDR2: SQVTM and ANQGSEA. This CDR3 has 11 amino acids. The CDR3 sequence: CSVPSGGSVFF. DNA of the CDR3: TGCAGCGTCCCGAGCGGGGGCTCAGTGTTTTTT.

The genes are TRBV6-5 and TRBJ2-7; D uncertain. The V gene's germline CDR1 is MNHEY and CDR2 SVGAGI. CDR3 length: 14 amino acids. The V end was cut by 2 bases, the J end by 1 base, with 9 bases between. The CDR3 loop is CASSYSRVSYEQYF. Written as DNA, the CDR3 is TGTGCCAGCAGTTACAGTCGCGTTTCCTACGAGCAGTACTTC.

The chain joins TRBV7-9 to TRBJ1-1; TRBD1 is a possible D gene (5 bases). V was shortened by 6 bases and J by 5 bases, with 10 bases between the two germline ends. The CDR3 has 12 amino acids. CDR1 is SEHNR, CDR2 FQNEAQ, per germline (reference sequence). CDR3: CASSFAGTEAFF. CDR3 nucleotides: TGTGCCAGCAGTTTTGCAGGGACTGAAGCTTTCTTT.

V and J are TRBV19 and TRBJ1-2; D remains ambiguous. The V end was cut by 4 bases, the J end by 7 bases, with 7 bases between. The CDR3 is 11 amino acids. CDR1 is LNHDA and CDR2 is SQIVND in the germline V gene (reference sequence). DNA for the CDR3: TGTGCCAGTAGTACCTTGAGTGGCTACACCTTC. It specifies CASSTLSGYTF.

V gene TRBV27 combines with J gene TRBJ2-3; D may be TRBD2 (7 bases). The germline V and J ends were trimmed by 1 base and 2 bases, with 13 bases remaining between them. Germline lookup yields CDR1 MNHEY and CDR2 SMNVEV (reference sequence). The CDR3 has 16 amino acids. The chain's CDR3 is CASSLYGGRITDTQYF. The CDR3 DNA is TGTGCCAGCAGTTTATACGGGGGGCGGATCACAGATACGCAGTATTTT.

This clone was seen just once. The chain is built from TRBV4-3 and TRBJ2-1, with a tentative D call TRBD2 (7 bases). Germline loops: CDR1 LGHNA, CDR2 YSLEER. The germline V and J ends were trimmed by 4 bases and 8 bases, with 21 bases remaining between them. There are 16 residues in the CDR3. CDR3 nucleotide sequence: TGCGCCAGCAGCCTAAGAGGGGGGGAGGGCCCCCATGAGCAGTTCTTC. It specifies CASSLRGGEGPHEQFF.

The chain couples TRBV3-1 (or the pseudogene TRBV3-2) to TRBJ1-1; possibly TRBD1 for D (6 bases). The CDR3 loop spans 17 amino acids. The germline gives CDR1 LGHDT, CDR2 YNNKEL (reference sequence). V lost 4 bases to trimming and J lost 3 bases, with 21 bases between them. Written as DNA, the CDR3 is TGTGCCAGCAGCCCAGGGGCAAATCAGTGGAGTCACACTGAAGCTTTCTTT. Its translation: CASSPGANQWSHTEAFF.

J is TRBJ2-1 and V is TRBV2; D perhaps matches TRBD2 (7 bases). The CDR3 has 17 amino acids. The germline V and J ends were trimmed by 4 bases and 7 bases, with 23 bases remaining between them. Germline CDR1 is SNHLY and CDR2 is FYNNEI. As DNA, the CDR3 is TGTGCCAGCAGTGTCCAGTTTCTTTCGGGGGGCCGAAATGAGCAGTTCTTC. It yields the protein CASSVQFLSGGRNEQFF.

The rearrangement joins TRBV4-2 to TRBJ2-1; D might be TRBD2 (5 bases). CDR1 and CDR2 from the germline V gene are LGHNA and YNFKEQ. V lost 1 base to trimming and J lost 10 bases, with 29 bases between them. This CDR3 spans 19 amino acids. The CDR3 region is CASSQVPAGGFALQREQFF. The CDR3 DNA sequence: TGTGCCAGCAGCCAAGTTCCCGCGGGTGGTTTCGCCCTACAACGGGAGCAGTTCTTC.

This clone was recorded only once. This chain joins TRBV7-9 and TRBJ1-4; 9 bases match TRBD1. V shed 5 bases and J 0 bases; nucleotides not matched to a gene: 10. Germline assignment: CDR1 SEHNR and CDR2 FQNEAQ (reference sequence). The CDR3 length is 18 residues. The CDR3 sequence is CASSEQQGALPTNEKLFF. CDR3 sequence (DNA): TGTGCCAGCAGCGAACAACAGGGGGCCCTACCAACTAATGAAAAACTGTTTTTT.

V and J are TRBV28 and TRBJ1-2; D is possibly TRBD1 (5 bases). The CDR3 length is 15 residues. V lost 7 bases to trimming and J lost 4 bases, with 19 bases between them. Germline V gene sequence: CDR1 MDHEN, CDR2 SYDVKM. CDR3 sequence: CASTSAPGGGYGYTF. CDR3 DNA: TGTGCCAGCACCTCGGCCCCGGGCGGGGGCTATGGCTACACCTTC.

This chain connects TRBV30 to TRBJ2-5; 11 bases line up with TRBD2. V was clipped by 0 bases and J by 7 bases; unmatched bases: 13. The germline CDR1 and CDR2 sequences are GTSNPN and SVGIG (reference sequence). CDR3 length equals 17 residues. CDR3 in amino acids: CAWSVGLAGGPQGTQYF. For the CDR3, the DNA is TGTGCCTGGAGTGTAGGCTTAGCGGGGGGGCCTCAGGGGACCCAGTACTTC.

This chain joins TRBV5-4 and TRBJ1-2; 11 bases match TRBD1. The CDR3 extends over 14 amino acids. CDR1 and CDR2 from the germline V gene are SGHNT and YYREEE (reference sequence). V was pared by 4 bases and J by 7 bases, with 6 bases of the junction left unmatched. The CDR3 here is CASSPGQGAGGYTF. The CDR3 DNA sequence: TGTGCCAGCAGCCCTGGACAGGGGGCGGGTGGCTACACCTTC.

This chain connects TRBV9 to TRBJ1-6; 7 bases align to TRBD1. V lost 7 bases, J lost 8 bases, and 18 bases stayed unmatched. The CDR3 contains 17 residues. CDR1 is SGDLS, CDR2 YYNGEE, per germline. The CDR3: CASQSDGPQGGYSPLHF. CDR3 DNA: TGTGCCAGCCAGTCGGATGGGCCTCAGGGGGGCTATTCACCCCTCCACTTT.

The V call is TRBV5-4, the J call TRBJ2-1; D perhaps matches TRBD2 (6 bases). The CDR3 covers 15 residues. The V end was cut by 1 base, the J end by 1 base, with 9 bases between. Per the germline V gene, CDR1 is SGHNT and CDR2 is YYREEE (reference sequence). The CDR3: CASSLLSGSYNEQFF. The CDR3 DNA reads as TGTGCCAGCAGCTTGCTTAGCGGTTCCTACAATGAGCAGTTCTTC.

The chain links TRBV4-2 to TRBJ2-3; 8 nucleotides align to TRBD2. CDR3 size: 18 residues. V lost 4 bases and J lost 0; bases outside the gene matches: 12. CDR1 is LGHNA, CDR2 YNFKEQ, per germline. Here the CDR3 reads CASSLKRVQRGSTDTQYF. The CDR3 DNA is TGTGCCAGCAGCCTTAAGAGAGTACAGCGGGGGAGCACAGATACGCAGTATTTT.

As regards this clone: A much bigger clone sits one base away, suggesting this may be a read error. Other DNA sequences in the sample encode the same CDR3. This rearrangement joins TRBV7-2 to TRBJ1-5; 7 bases agree with TRBD1. The CDR3 length is 14 residues. J was trimmed by 2 bases and V by 5 bases; bases with no gene match: 3. Germline CDR1 reads SGHTA; CDR2 reads FQGNSA. DNA of the CDR3: TGTGCCAGCAGCCCTACAGGGGGCAATCAGCCCCAGCATTTT. This encodes CASSPTGGNQPQHF.

The J gene is TRBJ1-5, the V gene TRBV27, with TRBD1 as a possible D gene (5 bases). The CDR3 sequence is 18 residues long. CDR1 MNHEY and CDR2 SMNVEV come from the germline V gene (reference sequence). V was shortened by 3 bases and J by 0 bases, with 18 bases between the two germline ends. The CDR3 loop is CASSFAPSGGDSNQPQHF. CDR3 in DNA: TGTGCCAGCAGTTTCGCCCCCTCGGGGGGAGATAGCAATCAGCCCCAGCATTTT.

The chain links TRBV10-2 to TRBJ2-1, with D unclear. The V gene's germline CDR1 is WSHSY and CDR2 SAAADI. Trimming shortened V by 6 bases and J by 9 bases, and 9 bases separated the two germline ends. CDR3 length: 11 amino acids. The CDR3 sequence: CASSSHSEQFF. The CDR3 DNA reads TGCGCCAGCAGCTCCCATAGTGAGCAGTTCTTC.

The gene calls are TRBV29-1 and TRBJ2-2, with 11 bases aligning to TRBD1. The CDR3 is 14 residues long. The trim removed 5 bases at V and 6 bases at J, leaving 5 bases unmatched. The germline V gene has CDR1 SQVTM and CDR2 ANQGSEA. The CDR3 nucleotides read TGCAGCGTTCAGGACAGGGGGCCGGCCGGGGAGCTGTTTTTT. Amino acids: CSVQDRGPAGELFF.

The chain employs TRBV29-1 and TRBJ1-1; 7 nucleotides match TRBD1. Germline V CDR1 and CDR2: SQVTM, ANQGSEA. The length of the CDR3 is 12 residues. The junction had 6 bases not matched to a gene; V was cut back by 4 bases and J by 7 bases. The CDR3 reads CSVGGQLFEAFF. CDR3 coding DNA: TGCAGCGTTGGGGGACAGCTATTTGAAGCTTTCTTT.

V is TRBV7-9 and J is TRBJ1-1, with no clear D. This CDR3 is 13 amino acids long. Germline V lookup: CDR1 SEHNR, CDR2 FQNEAQ (reference sequence). Trimming shortened V by 1 base and J by 4 bases, and 7 bases separated the two germline ends. CDR3 bases: TGTGCCAGCAGCTTAGGTAGTTTCACTGAAGCTTTCTTT. Protein product: CASSLGSFTEAFF.